This TCR beta chain derives from a study of cytomegalovirus exposure and HLA in healthy donors. Study findings and constraints: No immune exposure information besides CMV serostatus was available. According to an earlier analysis, most TCR beta V segments yielded productive rearrangements about 87% or about 30% of the time. Most subjects' HLA-A and HLA-B alleles were reportedly predicted from TCR beta sequences. 164 TCR beta chains were listed as cytomegalovirus-associated.

Trimming removed 5 bases from V and 5 bases from J, with 14 bases in between. In germline, CDR1 is SQVTM, CDR2 ANQGSEA. This CDR3 is built from 13 residues. As concerns this clone: Its specificity is not known.

PCR employed 60 Vbeta and 13 Jbeta primers. Measured with immunoSEQ multiplex PCR; TCRdb has only the in-frame clones, and not every one. The sample yields fewer than 150,000 clones, 70% to 85% seen once. This receptor was taken from a man aged 35 to 55 in good health and CMV-seropositive. Material: PBMCs. V is TRBV29-1 and J is TRBJ2-3; D possibly corresponds to TRBD2 (7 bases). CDR3 in amino acids: CSVRRGAGDTQYF. The CDR3 DNA follows: TGCAGCGTTCGCCGGGGGGCCGGAGATACGCAGTATTTT.